This T cell receptor (beta chain) was profiled in a study of blood T cell repertoires in COVID-19. On the study more broadly: The United States, Italy and Spain provided the acute and convalescent COVID-19 samples. PBMCs, B-cell-depleted T cells, or T cells provided the cDNA or gDNA that made up the material.

The CDR3 consists of 14 residues. In the source study's methods: Nucleated cell number was recorded as an estimate derived from reference gene primer amplification. Profiling relied on immunoSEQ multiplex PCR, and the TCRdb table lists in-frame clones only, not all of them. The D gene and trimming were derived from the DNA, and the V and J assignments and clone size from that table. In the table there are over 200,000 clones, about three quarters of which are singletons. V is TRBV21-1 and J is TRBJ1-3. TRBV21-1 is listed as a pseudogene. The sequence came from a woman older than 75 with acute or convalescent COVID-19. What was sequenced was peripheral blood. CDR3 DNA sequence: TGTGCCAGCAGCAGTAGCAGCTCTGGAAACACCATATATTTT. It is translated as CASSSSSSGNTIYF.